In its sample, the clone carrying this T cell receptor beta chain was seen once. Other DNA sequences of this sample code for an identical CDR3. The CDR3 has 13 residues. With 0 bases removed from V and 4 bases from J, the gap between germline ends came to 5 bases. Per the germline V gene, CDR1 is SGHDT and CDR2 is YYEEEE. For every subset, genomic DNA was evenly distributed across several immunoSEQ plates. The repertoire was sequenced with immunoSEQ multiplex PCR; TCRdb's copy has only in-frame clones and lacks some. The sample has about 2.4 million clones; around nine tenths are singletons. This record belongs to a study of shared clonotypes between healthy human individuals. Study details: Researchers assigned three CD4 naive, three CD4 memory, two CD8 naive and one CD8 memory plate to each donor.

The sequence came from a man younger than 30 in good health. The sample was naive CD4+ T cells sorted from blood. Subset indicated: CD45RA+ positively selected. The V and J genes are TRBV5-6 and TRBJ1-3, with D possibly TRBD1 on 5 matching bases. In DNA, the CDR3 is TGTGCCAGCAGCTTGGCAGGGGGAAACACCATATATTTT. This translates into CASSLAGGNTIYF.